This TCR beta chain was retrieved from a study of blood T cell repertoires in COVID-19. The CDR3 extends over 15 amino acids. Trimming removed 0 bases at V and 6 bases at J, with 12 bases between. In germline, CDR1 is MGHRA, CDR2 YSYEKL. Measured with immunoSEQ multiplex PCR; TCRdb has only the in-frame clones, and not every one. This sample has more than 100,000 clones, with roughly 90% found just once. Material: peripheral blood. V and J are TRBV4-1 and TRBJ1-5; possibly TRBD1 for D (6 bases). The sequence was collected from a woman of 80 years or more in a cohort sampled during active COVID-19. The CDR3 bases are TGCGCCAGCAGCCAAGATGGCCAGGGGAGTCAGCCCCAGCATTTT. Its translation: CASSQDGQGSQPQHF.